These 4 T cell receptor beta chains came from one sample sequenced in a study of cytomegalovirus exposure and HLA in healthy donors. Both 60 Vbeta primers and 13 Jbeta primers went into the PCR. TCRdb keeps only in-frame clones here, not all; method: immunoSEQ multiplex PCR. The sample contains roughly 81,000 clones, under 85% of which appear only once. What was sequenced was PBMCs. Receptors originate from a boy younger than 18 in good health and CMV-seronegative.

The CDR3 is CASSVQGFQPQHF. The CDR3 DNA sequence: TGTGCCAGCAGTGTCCAGGGGTTTCAGCCCCAGCATTTT. This chain uses TRBV28 with TRBJ1-5, with D possibly TRBD1 on 6 matching bases. Looked up from germline, CDR1 is MDHEN and CDR2 is SYDVKM. This CDR3 has 13 residues. Trimming stripped 5 bases from V and 6 bases from J, with 11 bases between.

This clone was found once. The chain uses TRBV7-9 and TRBJ2-7; TRBD1 matches 9 bases. Losses at the gene ends were 2 bases for V and 2 bases for J; bases not matched to a gene: 10. CDR3 length equals 17 residues. Germline-derived CDR1 and CDR2 are SEHNR and FQNEAQ (reference sequence). In DNA, the CDR3 is TGTGCCAGCAGCTTATCCGCCGGGACAGGGTTTACCTACGAGCAGTACTTC. Its translation is CASSLSAGTGFTYEQYF. Based on the CDR3 plus reference TRBV7-9 and TRBJ2-7, the full variable domain is DTGVSQNPRHKITKRGQNVTFRCDPISEHNRLYWYRQTLGQGPEFLTYFQNEAQLEKSRLLSDRFSAERPKGSFSTLEIQRTEQGDSAMYLCASSLSAGTGFTYEQYFGPGTRLTVT.

Details on this clone: The same CDR3 can be traced to other DNA sequences in this sample. This chain connects TRBV19 to TRBJ1-5, with TRBD1 matching over 7 bases. The J segment lost 4 bases and the V segment lost 4 bases, leaving 1 base of the junction unmatched. CDR3 length: 13 residues. Germline V gene data show CDR1 as LNHDA and CDR2 as SQIVND (reference sequence). The CDR3 DNA sequence: TGTGCCAGTAGTACAGGGGGAAATCAGCCCCAGCATTTT. It is translated as CASSTGGNQPQHF.

The chain carries TRBV27 and TRBJ1-2; D might be TRBD1 (6 bases). The V end lost 3 bases, the J end lost 4 bases, and 12 bases lay between the germline ends. Per germline, CDR1 MNHEY and CDR2 SMNVEV (reference sequence). This CDR3 has 14 residues. CDR3 nucleotides: TGTGCCAGCAGTTTTAGGACAGACTCCTATGGCTACACCTTC. Translation: CASSFRTDSYGYTF.